This TCR beta chain was recorded in a study of shared clonotypes between healthy human individuals. For the study at large: Three CD4 naive, three CD4 memory, two CD8 naive and one CD8 memory plate were used per donor. Overall study results and limits: Around 5% was the fraction of naive CD4 clonotypes found shared across several donors.

Naive-designated CD8 cells lacked CD45RO, were positively enriched for CCR7, and omitted terminally differentiated effector memory CD45RA+ cells. As concerns this clone: What it binds is unknown.

Per germline, CDR1 MDHEN and CDR2 SYDVKM. This CDR3 spans 11 amino acids. The germline V and J ends were trimmed by 7 bases and 5 bases, with 6 bases remaining between them. The repertoire was sequenced with immunoSEQ multiplex PCR; TCRdb's copy has only in-frame clones and lacks some. The sample records hundreds of thousands of clones, approximately 96% being singletons. Sequencing used naive CD8+ T cells sorted from blood. V usage is TRBV28 and J usage is TRBJ2-4; D gene unclear. The clonotype was recovered from a woman in her 30s in good health. The DNA for the CDR3 is TGTGCCAGCAAGAAAGAAAACATTCAGTACTTC. Translation: CASKKENIQYF.